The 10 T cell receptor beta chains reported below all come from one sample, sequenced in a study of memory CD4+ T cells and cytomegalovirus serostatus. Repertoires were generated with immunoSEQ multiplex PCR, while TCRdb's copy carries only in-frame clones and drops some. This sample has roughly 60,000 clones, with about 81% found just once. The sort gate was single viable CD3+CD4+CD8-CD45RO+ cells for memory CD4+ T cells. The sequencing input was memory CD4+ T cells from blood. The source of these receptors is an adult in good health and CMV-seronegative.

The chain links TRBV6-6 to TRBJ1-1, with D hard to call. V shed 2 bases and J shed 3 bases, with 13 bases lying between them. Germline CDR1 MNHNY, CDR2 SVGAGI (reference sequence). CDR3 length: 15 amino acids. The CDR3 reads CASSYPEGGYTEAFF. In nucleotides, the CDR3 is TGTGCCAGCAGTTACCCCGAGGGAGGGTACACTGAAGCTTTCTTT.

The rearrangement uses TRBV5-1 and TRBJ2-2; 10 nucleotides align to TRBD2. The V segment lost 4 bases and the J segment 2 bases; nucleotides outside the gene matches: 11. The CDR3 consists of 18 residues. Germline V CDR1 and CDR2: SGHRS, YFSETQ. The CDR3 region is CASSPQPGLAANTGELFF. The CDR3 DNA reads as TGCGCCAGCAGCCCCCAACCCGGACTAGCGGCCAACACCGGGGAGCTGTTTTTT.

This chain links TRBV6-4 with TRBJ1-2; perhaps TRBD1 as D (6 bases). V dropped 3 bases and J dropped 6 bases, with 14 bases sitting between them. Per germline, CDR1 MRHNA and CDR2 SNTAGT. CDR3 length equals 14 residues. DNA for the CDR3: TGTGCCAGCAGTGAGGTGACAGGCGGAAATGGCTACACCTTC. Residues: CASSEVTGGNGYTF.

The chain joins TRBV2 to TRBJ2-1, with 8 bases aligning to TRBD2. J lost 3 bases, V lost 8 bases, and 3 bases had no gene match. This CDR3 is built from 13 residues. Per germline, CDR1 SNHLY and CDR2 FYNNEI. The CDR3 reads CASQAGDYNEQFF. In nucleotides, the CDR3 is TGTGCCAGCCAAGCGGGAGACTACAATGAGCAGTTCTTC.

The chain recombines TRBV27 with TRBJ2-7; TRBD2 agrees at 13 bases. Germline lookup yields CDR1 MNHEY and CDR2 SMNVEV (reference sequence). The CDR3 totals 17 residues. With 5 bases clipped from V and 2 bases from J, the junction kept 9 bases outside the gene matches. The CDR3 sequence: CASSLSMGTSGTYEQYF. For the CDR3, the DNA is TGTGCCAGCAGTCTTTCCATGGGGACTAGCGGGACCTACGAGCAGTACTTC.

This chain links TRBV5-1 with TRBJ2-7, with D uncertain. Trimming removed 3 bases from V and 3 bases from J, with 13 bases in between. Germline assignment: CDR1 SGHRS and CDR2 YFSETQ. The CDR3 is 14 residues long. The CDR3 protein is CASSSRGSDYEQYF. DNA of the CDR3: TGCGCCAGCAGCTCTCGAGGCTCAGACTACGAGCAGTACTTC. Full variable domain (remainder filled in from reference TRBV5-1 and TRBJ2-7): KAGVTQTPRYLIKTRGQQVTLSCSPISGHRSVSWYQQTPGQGLQFLFEYFSETQRNKGNFPGRFSGRQFSNSRSEMNVSTLELGDSALYLCASSSRGSDYEQYFGPGTRLTVT.

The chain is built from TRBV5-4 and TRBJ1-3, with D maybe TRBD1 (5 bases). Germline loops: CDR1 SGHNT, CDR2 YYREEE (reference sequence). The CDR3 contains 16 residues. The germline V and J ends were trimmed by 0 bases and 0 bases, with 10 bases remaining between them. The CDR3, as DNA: TGTGCCAGCAGCTTGGATTTGGGGGGCTCTGGAAACACCATATATTTT. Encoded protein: CASSLDLGGSGNTIYF. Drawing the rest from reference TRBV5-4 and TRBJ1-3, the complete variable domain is ETGVTQSPTHLIKTRGQQVTLRCSSQSGHNTVSWYQQALGQGPQFIFQYYREEENGRGNFPPRFSGLQFPNYSSELNVNALELDDSALYLCASSLDLGGSGNTIYFGEGSWLTVV.

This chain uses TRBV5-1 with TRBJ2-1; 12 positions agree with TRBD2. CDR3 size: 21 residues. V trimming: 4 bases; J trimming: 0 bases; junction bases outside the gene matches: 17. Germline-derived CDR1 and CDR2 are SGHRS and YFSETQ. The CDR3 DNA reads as TGCGCCAGCAGCCCGGGGGCGGGAAGCGGACTAGCGGGGAGCTCCTACAATGAGCAGTTCTTC. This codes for CASSPGAGSGLAGSSYNEQFF.

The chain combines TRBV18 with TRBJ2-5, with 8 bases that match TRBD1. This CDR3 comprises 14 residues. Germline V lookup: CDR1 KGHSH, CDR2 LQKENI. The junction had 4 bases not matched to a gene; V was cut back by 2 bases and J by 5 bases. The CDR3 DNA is TGTGCCAGCTCACCAGACAGGGGTGGGGAGACCCAGTACTTC. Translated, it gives CASSPDRGGETQYF.

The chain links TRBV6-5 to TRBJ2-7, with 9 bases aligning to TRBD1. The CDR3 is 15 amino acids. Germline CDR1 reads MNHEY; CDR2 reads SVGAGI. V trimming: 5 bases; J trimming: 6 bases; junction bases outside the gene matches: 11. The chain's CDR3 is CASSTSGTGYGEQYF. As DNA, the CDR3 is TGTGCCAGCAGTACCTCCGGGACAGGGTATGGCGAGCAGTACTTC.